These 17 T cell receptor beta chains were sequenced from one sample in a study of T cells after posttransplantation cyclophosphamide (dated by TCRdb to about 2016). The library was prepared using the immunoSEQ multiplex PCR assay. TCRdb stores this immuneACCESS table with in-frame sequences only. Part of the clones is absent; in the studies checked, under half of the shortfall reflects unresolved V genes, and no reason is known for the rest. The sample table records fewer than 7,500 clones; less than 2% of these occur just once. 28% of the sample is held by the ten biggest clonotypes. The sample's treatment or condition label, decoded: high-dose cyclophosphamide on days +3 and +4 as single-agent GVHD prophylaxis. For conditioning, the PTCy patients got busulfan and fludarabine, then a related or unrelated marrow graft, followed by cyclophosphamide on days +3 and +4. The starting material was PBMCs, obtained about 230 days after a stem cell transplant with posttransplant cyclophosphamide. The source is a male patient in his thirties who received an allogeneic stem cell transplant from a related donor, was CMV-positive, and had no GVHD. Where a transplant has occurred, the graft donor may have supplied some of the T cells.

J is TRBJ2-2 and V is TRBV9, with D perhaps TRBD2 (6 bases). The germline V gene encodes CDR1 SGDLS and CDR2 YYNGEE. V was cut by 0 bases and J by 8 bases, with 17 bases left in between. The CDR3 sequence is 16 residues long. The CDR3 loop reads CASSVGGTWRVGELFF. The CDR3 DNA follows: TGTGCCAGCAGCGTAGGGGGGACTTGGCGGGTAGGGGAGCTGTTTTTT.

This clone is categorized as medium-sized. The chain couples TRBV5-4 to TRBJ2-3; 10 bases line up with TRBD1. V lost 4 bases and J lost 5; bases outside the gene matches: 7. The CDR3 covers 15 residues. CDR1 SGHNT and CDR2 YYREEE come from the germline V gene (reference sequence). The CDR3 DNA reads as TGTGCCAGCAGCACCGGACAGGGGGTCGGAGATACGCAGTATTTT. Translated, it gives CASSTGQGVGDTQYF.

A few counts support this clone. CDR3 in amino acids: CASSEVLAGGGRTQYF. As DNA, the CDR3 is TGCGCCAGCAGTGAGGTTTTAGCGGGGGGGGGAAGGACCCAGTACTTC. The chain is built from TRBV10-2 and TRBJ2-5; 11 nucleotides match TRBD2. The CDR3 length is 16 residues. The germline CDR1 and CDR2 sequences are WSHSY and SAAADI. The trim removed 2 bases at V and 7 bases at J, leaving 9 bases unmatched.

In regard to this clone: Additional DNA sequences in this sample encode the identical CDR3. This rearrangement joins TRBV5-1 to TRBJ2-1; maybe TRBD2 (5 bases). The CDR3 runs 14 residues. Germline V gene sequence: CDR1 SGHRS, CDR2 YFSETQ. Trimming removed 0 bases at V and 4 bases at J, with 8 bases between. The CDR3, as DNA: TGCGCCAGCAGCTTGGAGGAGGTATACAATGAGCAGTTCTTC. Protein product: CASSLEEVYNEQFF.

The chain has TRBV10-3 and TRBJ1-5, with D tentatively TRBD1 (6 bases). Germline V CDR1 and CDR2: ENHRY, SYGVKD. V lost 10 bases and J 3 bases, leaving 16 bases between the germline ends. This CDR3 comprises 14 residues. The CDR3 nucleotides are TGTGCCACCAAAATCCAGGGGTCCAATCAGCCCCAGCATTTT. Translating it yields CATKIQGSNQPQHF.

The chain is built from TRBV28 and TRBJ2-2, with D unresolved. The germline gives CDR1 MDHEN, CDR2 SYDVKM. V dropped 6 bases and J dropped 4 bases, with 9 bases sitting between them. The CDR3 contains 13 residues. The CDR3 reads CASRSFSTGELFF. The CDR3 DNA is TGTGCCAGCAGGAGCTTTAGCACCGGGGAGCTGTTTTTT.

This clone was found a few times. This chain connects TRBV4-3 to TRBJ2-5; the D gene is possibly TRBD2 (6 bases). V was cut by 1 base and J by 5 bases, with 17 bases left in between. The CDR3 totals 16 residues. Germline V gene sequence: CDR1 LGHNA, CDR2 YSLEER. DNA of the CDR3: TGCGCCAGCAGCCAAGGGGGAGTCTCCCGGGGGGAGACCCAGTACTTC. Its translation: CASSQGGVSRGETQYF.

This clone counts as medium-sized (0.01 to 0.1%). This chain uses TRBV2 with TRBJ2-3, with 7 bases lining up with TRBD2. Per the germline V gene, CDR1 is SNHLY and CDR2 is FYNNEI. Germline trimming cut 7 bases from V and 0 bases from J; bases unmatched to any gene: 4. The CDR3 is 14 residues long. The CDR3 is CASMAGVSTDTQYF. The CDR3, as DNA: TGTGCCAGCATGGCGGGGGTTAGCACAGATACGCAGTATTTT.

This clone was found a few times. The chain is built from TRBV28 and TRBJ2-1; 7 nucleotides agree with TRBD2. This CDR3 region has 15 residues. The germline CDR1 and CDR2 sequences are MDHEN and SYDVKM. J was trimmed by 3 bases and V by 3 bases; bases with no gene match: 5. This CDR3 reads CASSLRGSRYNEQFF. For the CDR3, the DNA is TGTGCCAGCAGTTTGCGCGGGAGTCGCTACAATGAGCAGTTCTTC.

This clone was seen a handful of times. In nucleotides, the CDR3 is TGTGCCAGCAGTCGTGACAGCTACTCCTACGAGCAGTACTTC. This sequence encodes CASSRDSYSYEQYF. V usage is TRBV7-9 and J usage is TRBJ2-7; a weak D match, TRBD1 (5 bases). Germline CDR1 and CDR2: SEHNR and FQNEAQ (reference sequence). Trimming removed 6 bases at V and 0 bases at J, with 12 bases between. There are 14 residues in the CDR3.

The CDR3 sequence is CASSLGAGSSEKLFF. The CDR3, as DNA: TGTGCCAGCAGCTTAGGGGCAGGCTCCAGCGAAAAACTGTTTTTT. The chain is built from TRBV7-9 and TRBJ1-4; D is unresolved. The CDR3 runs to 15 residues. The V and J ends lost 1 base and 8 bases respectively, with 14 bases between them. Germline CDR1 and CDR2: SEHNR and FQNEAQ (reference sequence).

This clone turned up a few times. V gene TRBV9 combines with J gene TRBJ1-1; D unclear. The germline V gene has CDR1 SGDLS and CDR2 YYNGEE. Trimming left V 3 bases short and J 0 bases short, with 18 bases between. This CDR3 is built from 17 residues. CDR3 sequence (DNA): TGTGCCAGCAGCGCCCTCGGAGGTACCCAAGTGAACACTGAAGCTTTCTTT. This codes for CASSALGGTQVNTEAFF.

This clone was counted between two and nine times. The V and J genes are TRBV7-9 and TRBJ2-7, with D maybe TRBD1 (5 bases). Trimming stripped 1 base from V and 0 bases from J, with 7 bases between. The germline CDR1 and CDR2 sequences are SEHNR and FQNEAQ (reference sequence). The CDR3 contains 14 residues. In nucleotides, the CDR3 is TGTGCCAGCAGCTTAGGGGGCGCCTCCTACGAGCAGTACTTC. This encodes CASSLGGASYEQYF.

There are a few counts of this clone. The V call is TRBV9, the J call TRBJ2-7; weak D call: TRBD1 (6 bases). This CDR3 comprises 14 residues. Trimming cost V 3 bases and J 3 bases, with 13 bases left between them. Germline-derived CDR1 and CDR2 are SGDLS and YYNGEE. The CDR3 is CASSGGTPDYEQYF. The CDR3 nucleotides read TGTGCCAGCAGCGGGGGGACACCCGACTACGAGCAGTACTTC.

This clone is termed medium-sized (0.01 to 0.1%). The chain has TRBV10-3 and TRBJ2-3; TRBD2 aligns across 11 bases. From germline, CDR1 is ENHRY and CDR2 SYGVKD. The length of the CDR3 is 17 residues. The V and J ends lost 5 bases and 2 bases, in that order; junction bases with no gene match: 9. CDR3 sequence (DNA): TGTGCCATCAGTAAAACCTCGGGACTAGCGGACACAGATACGCAGTATTTT. This encodes CAISKTSGLADTDTQYF.

The chain combines TRBV12-5 with TRBJ1-1; perhaps TRBD1 as D (5 bases). The CDR3 sequence is 13 residues long. Germline CDR1 LGHNT, CDR2 FRNRAP. V was shortened by 3 bases and J by 1 base, with 6 bases between the two germline ends. The CDR3 protein is CASGFDRNTEAFF. For the CDR3, the DNA is TGTGCTAGTGGTTTTGACAGGAACACTGAAGCTTTCTTT.

The chain joins TRBV6-1 to TRBJ2-5, with D hard to call. This CDR3 is 13 amino acids long. CDR1 is MNHNS, CDR2 SASEGT, per germline. V was trimmed by 1 base and J by 5 bases, leaving 8 bases between them. The chain's CDR3 is CASSEDSGETQYF. CDR3 bases: TGTGCCAGCAGTGAAGACTCCGGGGAGACCCAGTACTTC.